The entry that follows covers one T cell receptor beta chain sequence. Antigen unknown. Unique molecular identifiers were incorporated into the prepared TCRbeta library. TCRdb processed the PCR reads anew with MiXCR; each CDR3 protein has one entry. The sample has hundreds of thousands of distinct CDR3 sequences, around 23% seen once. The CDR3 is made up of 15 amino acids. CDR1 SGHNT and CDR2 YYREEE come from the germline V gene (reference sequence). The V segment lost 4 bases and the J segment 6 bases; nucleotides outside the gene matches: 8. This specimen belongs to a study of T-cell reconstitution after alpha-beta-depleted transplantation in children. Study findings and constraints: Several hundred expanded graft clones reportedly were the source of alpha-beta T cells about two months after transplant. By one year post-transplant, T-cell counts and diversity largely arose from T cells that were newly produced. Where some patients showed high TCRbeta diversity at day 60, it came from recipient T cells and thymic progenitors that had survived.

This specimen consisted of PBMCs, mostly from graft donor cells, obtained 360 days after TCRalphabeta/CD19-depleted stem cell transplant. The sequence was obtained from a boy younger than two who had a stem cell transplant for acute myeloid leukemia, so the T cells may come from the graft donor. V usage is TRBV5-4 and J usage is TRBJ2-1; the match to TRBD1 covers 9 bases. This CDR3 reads CASSTTGTGLNEQFF. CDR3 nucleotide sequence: TGTGCCAGCAGCACCACCGGGACAGGGCTCAATGAGCAGTTCTTC. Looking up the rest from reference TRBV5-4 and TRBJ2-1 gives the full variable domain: ETGVTQSPTHLIKTRGQQVTLRCSSQSGHNTVSWYQQALGQGPQFIFQYYREEENGRGNFPPRFSGLQFPNYSSELNVNALELDDSALYLCASSTTGTGLNEQFFGPGTRLTVL.